The sequence of this T cell receptor beta chain was determined in a study of radiation and T cells in renal cell carcinoma. Using immunoSEQ multiplex PCR, the repertoire was profiled, and TCRdb retains in-frame clones only, with some absent. The sample has around 15,000 clones, approximately 51% seen once; the top ten hold less than 50%. Concerning this clone itself: Its specificity is unknown.

Treatment described: 15 Gy SBRT to primary tumor, nephrectomy 4 weeks later. Nephrectomy followed 15 Gy stereotactic body radiation by 4 weeks. The study, taken as a whole, reports: In blood, top tumor clones expanded by 2 weeks, shrinking by 4. Dominant CDR3 motifs occupied more repertoire in irradiated than control tumors. In nephrectomy-only tumors, top 100 clonotypes averaged about 45%, versus around 54% irradiated.

Germline V gene sequence: CDR1 SEHNR, CDR2 FQNEAQ (reference sequence). CDR3 length equals 16 residues. With 5 bases clipped from V and 4 bases from J, the junction kept 14 bases outside the gene matches. The TCR comes from a woman in her sixties with renal cell carcinoma. The chain joins TRBV7-9 to TRBJ2-7; TRBD1 aligns across 7 bases. This material consisted of tumor tissue, taken from a patient whose treatment included radiotherapy and nephrectomy. The CDR3 sequence: CASSTREGGREYEQYF. CDR3 DNA sequence: TGTGCCAGCAGCACCAGAGAAGGGGGCAGGGAGTACGAGCAGTACTTC.